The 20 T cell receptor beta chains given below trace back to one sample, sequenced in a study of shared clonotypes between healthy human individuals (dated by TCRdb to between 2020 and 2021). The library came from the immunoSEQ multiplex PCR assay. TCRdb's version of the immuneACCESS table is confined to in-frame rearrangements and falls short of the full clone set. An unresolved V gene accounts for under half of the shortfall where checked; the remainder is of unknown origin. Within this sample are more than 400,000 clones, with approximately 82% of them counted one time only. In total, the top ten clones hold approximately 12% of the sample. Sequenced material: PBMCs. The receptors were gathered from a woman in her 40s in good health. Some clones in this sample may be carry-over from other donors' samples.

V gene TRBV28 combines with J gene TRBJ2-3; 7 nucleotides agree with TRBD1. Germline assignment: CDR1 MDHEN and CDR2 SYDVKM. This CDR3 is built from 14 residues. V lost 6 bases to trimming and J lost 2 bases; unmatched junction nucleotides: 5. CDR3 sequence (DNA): TGTGCCAGCAGATCGGGACAGAACACAGATACGCAGTATTTT. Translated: CASRSGQNTDTQYF.

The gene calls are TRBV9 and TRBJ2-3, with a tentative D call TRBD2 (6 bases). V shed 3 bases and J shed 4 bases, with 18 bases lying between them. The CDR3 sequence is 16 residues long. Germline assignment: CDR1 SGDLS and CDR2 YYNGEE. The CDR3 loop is CASSARGGSIADTQYF. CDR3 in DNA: TGTGCCAGCAGCGCCCGAGGAGGGAGTATCGCAGATACGCAGTATTTT.

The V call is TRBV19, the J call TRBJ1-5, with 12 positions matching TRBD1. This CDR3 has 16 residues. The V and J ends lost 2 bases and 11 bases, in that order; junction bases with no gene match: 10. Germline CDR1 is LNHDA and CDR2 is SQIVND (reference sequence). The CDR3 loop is CASSIIERDRGLSQHF. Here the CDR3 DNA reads TGTGCCAGTAGTATAATTGAACGGGACAGGGGGCTGTCCCAGCATTTT.

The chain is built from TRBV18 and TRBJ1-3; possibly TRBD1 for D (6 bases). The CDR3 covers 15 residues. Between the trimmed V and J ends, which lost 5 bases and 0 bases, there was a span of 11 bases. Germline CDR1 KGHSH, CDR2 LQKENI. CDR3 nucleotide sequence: TGTGCCAGCTCATCACTACAGGGCTCTGGAAACACCATATATTTT. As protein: CASSSLQGSGNTIYF. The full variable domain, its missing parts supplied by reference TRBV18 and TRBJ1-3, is NAGVMQNPRHLVRRRGQEARLRCSPMKGHSHVYWYRQLPEEGLKFMVYLQKENIIDESGMPKERFSAEFPKEGPSILRIQQVVRGDSAAYFCASSSLQGSGNTIYFGEGSWLTVV.

The CDR3 region is CASSSRLAATYEQYF. The CDR3 bases are TGTGCCAGCAGCTCACGACTAGCGGCTACCTACGAGCAGTACTTC. This chain connects TRBV7-9 to TRBJ2-7, with 9 bases that match TRBD2. The CDR3 consists of 15 residues. Germline V lookup: CDR1 SEHNR, CDR2 FQNEAQ (reference sequence). V was clipped by 4 bases and J by 2 bases; unmatched bases: 6.

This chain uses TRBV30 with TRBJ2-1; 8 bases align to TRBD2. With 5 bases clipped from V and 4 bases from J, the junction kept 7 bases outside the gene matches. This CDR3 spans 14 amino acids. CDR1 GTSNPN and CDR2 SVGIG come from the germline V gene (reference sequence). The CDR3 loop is CAWESGRRYNEQFF. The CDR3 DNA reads TGTGCCTGGGAGAGCGGGAGAAGATACAATGAGCAGTTCTTC. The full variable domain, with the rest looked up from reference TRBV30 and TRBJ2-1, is SQTIHQWPATLVQPVGSPLSLECTVEGTSNPNLYWYRQAAGRGLQLLFYSVGIGQISSEVPQNLSASRPQDRQFILSSKKLLLSDSGFYLCAWESGRRYNEQFFGPGTRLTVL.

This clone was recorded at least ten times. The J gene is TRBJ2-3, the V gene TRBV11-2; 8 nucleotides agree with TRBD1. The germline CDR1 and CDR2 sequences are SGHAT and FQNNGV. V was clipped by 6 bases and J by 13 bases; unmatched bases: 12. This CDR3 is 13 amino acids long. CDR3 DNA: TGTGCCAGCAGTCCACGGGAACAGGGGGTGGAGTATTTT. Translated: CASSPREQGVEYF.

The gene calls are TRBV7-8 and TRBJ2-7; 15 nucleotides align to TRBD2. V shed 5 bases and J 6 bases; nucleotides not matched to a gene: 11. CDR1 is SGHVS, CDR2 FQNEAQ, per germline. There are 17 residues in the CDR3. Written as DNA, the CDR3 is TGTGCCAGCAGCAGCGGACTAGCGGGAGGGACCCTTGGCGAGCAGTACTTC. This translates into CASSSGLAGGTLGEQYF.

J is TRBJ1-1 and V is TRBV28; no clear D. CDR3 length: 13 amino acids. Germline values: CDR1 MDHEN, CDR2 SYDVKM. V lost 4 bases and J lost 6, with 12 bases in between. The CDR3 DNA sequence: TGTGCCAGCAGTTCCTTGGTGCCACCTGAAGCTTTCTTT. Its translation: CASSSLVPPEAFF.

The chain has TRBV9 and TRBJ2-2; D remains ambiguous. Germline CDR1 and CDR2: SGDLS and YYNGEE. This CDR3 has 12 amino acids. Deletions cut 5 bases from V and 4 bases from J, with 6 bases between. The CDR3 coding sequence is TGTGCCAGCAGGAGAGGCACCGGGGAGCTGTTTTTT. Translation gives CASRRGTGELFF. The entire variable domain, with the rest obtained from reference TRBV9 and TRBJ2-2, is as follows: DSGVTQTPKHLITATGQRVTLRCSPRSGDLSVYWYQQSLDQGLQFLIQYYNGEERAKGNILERFSAQQFPDLHSELNLSSLELGDSALYFCASRRGTGELFFGEGSRLTVL.

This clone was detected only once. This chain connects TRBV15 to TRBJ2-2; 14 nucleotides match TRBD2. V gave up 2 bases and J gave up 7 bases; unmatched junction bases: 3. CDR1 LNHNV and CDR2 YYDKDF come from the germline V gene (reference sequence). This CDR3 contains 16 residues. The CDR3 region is CATSRRLAGGFGELFF. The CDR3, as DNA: TGTGCCACCAGCAGACGACTAGCGGGAGGGTTCGGGGAGCTGTTTTTT. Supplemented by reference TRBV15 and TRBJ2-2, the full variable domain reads DAMVIQNPRYQVTQFGKPVTLSCSQTLNHNVMYWYQQKSSQAPKLLFHYYDKDFNNEADTPDNFQSRRPNTSFCFLDIRSPGLGDTAMYLCATSRRLAGGFGELFFGEGSRLTVL.

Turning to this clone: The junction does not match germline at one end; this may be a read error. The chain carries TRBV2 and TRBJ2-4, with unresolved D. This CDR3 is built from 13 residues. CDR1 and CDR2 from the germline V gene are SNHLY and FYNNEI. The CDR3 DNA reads TGTGCCAGCAGTGTGTCCTCATCGGGCGATGGAGACTTC. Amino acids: CASSVSSSGDGDF.

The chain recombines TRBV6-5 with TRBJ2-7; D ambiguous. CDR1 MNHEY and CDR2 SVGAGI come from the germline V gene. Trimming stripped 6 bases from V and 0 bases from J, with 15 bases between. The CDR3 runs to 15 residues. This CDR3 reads CASSLRAEYSYEQYF. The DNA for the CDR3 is TGTGCCAGCAGCCTCCGTGCGGAGTACTCCTACGAGCAGTACTTC.

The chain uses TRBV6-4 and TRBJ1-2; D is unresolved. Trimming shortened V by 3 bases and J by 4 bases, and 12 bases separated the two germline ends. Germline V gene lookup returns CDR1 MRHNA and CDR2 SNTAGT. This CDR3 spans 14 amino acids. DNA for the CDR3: TGTGCCAGCAGTGAAGTCCAGGAGCCCTATGGCTACACCTTC. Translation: CASSEVQEPYGYTF.

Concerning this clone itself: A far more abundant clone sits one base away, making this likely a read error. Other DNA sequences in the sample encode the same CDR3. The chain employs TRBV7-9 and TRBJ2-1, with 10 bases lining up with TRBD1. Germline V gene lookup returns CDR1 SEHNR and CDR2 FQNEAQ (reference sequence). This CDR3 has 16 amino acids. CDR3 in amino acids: CASSPGPGTGVFEQFF. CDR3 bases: TGCGCCAGCAGCCCGGGGCCCGGGACAGGGGTGTTTGAGCAGTTCTTC.

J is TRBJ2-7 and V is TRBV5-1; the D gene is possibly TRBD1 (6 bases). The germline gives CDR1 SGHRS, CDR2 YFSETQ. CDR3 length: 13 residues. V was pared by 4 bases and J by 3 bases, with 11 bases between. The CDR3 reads CASSPGQLYEQYF. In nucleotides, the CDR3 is TGCGCCAGCAGCCCAGGACAGCTCTACGAGCAGTACTTC. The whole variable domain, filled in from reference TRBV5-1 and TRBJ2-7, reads KAGVTQTPRYLIKTRGQQVTLSCSPISGHRSVSWYQQTPGQGLQFLFEYFSETQRNKGNFPGRFSGRQFSNSRSEMNVSTLELGDSALYLCASSPGQLYEQYFGPGTRLTVT.

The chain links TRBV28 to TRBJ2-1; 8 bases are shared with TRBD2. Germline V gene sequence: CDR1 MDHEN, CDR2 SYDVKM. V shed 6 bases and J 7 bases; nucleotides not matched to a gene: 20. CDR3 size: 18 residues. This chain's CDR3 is CASSGSGTREGVRNEQFF. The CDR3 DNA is TGTGCCAGCAGCGGCTCCGGGACTAGAGAGGGGGTTCGGAATGAGCAGTTCTTC.

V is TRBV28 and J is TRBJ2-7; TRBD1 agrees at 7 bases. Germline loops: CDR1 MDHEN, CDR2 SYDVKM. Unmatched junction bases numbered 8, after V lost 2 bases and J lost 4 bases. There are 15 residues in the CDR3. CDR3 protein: CASSLPTGVGYEQYF. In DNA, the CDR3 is TGTGCCAGCAGTTTACCAACAGGGGTAGGGTACGAGCAGTACTTC.

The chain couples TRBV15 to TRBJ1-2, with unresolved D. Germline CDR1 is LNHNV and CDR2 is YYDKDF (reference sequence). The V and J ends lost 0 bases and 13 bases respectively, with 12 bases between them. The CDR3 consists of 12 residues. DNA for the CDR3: TGTGCCACCAGCAGAGATCAGGCTTCAGCCACCTTC. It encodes CATSRDQASATF. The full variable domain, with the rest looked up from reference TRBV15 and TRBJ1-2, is DAMVIQNPRYQVTQFGKPVTLSCSQTLNHNVMYWYQQKSSQAPKLLFHYYDKDFNNEADTPDNFQSRRPNTSFCFLDIRSPGLGDTAMYLCATSRDQASATFGSGTRLTVV.

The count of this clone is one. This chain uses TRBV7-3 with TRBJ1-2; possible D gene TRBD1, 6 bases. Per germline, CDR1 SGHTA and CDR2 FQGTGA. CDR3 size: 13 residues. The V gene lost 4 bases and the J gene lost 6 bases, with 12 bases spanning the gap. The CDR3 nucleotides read TGTGCCAGCAGCTCCGGAGGGGGGGATGGCTACACCTTC. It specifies CASSSGGGDGYTF.